The source of this T cell receptor beta chain is a study of cytomegalovirus exposure and HLA in healthy donors. PCR primers comprised 60 Vbeta and 13 Jbeta primers. Libraries were prepared by immunoSEQ multiplex PCR; TCRdb keeps only in-frame clonotypes and omits some of them. The profile covers some 150,000 clones, with 60% to 80% appearing a single time and around 4.2% taken by the ten largest. A remark on this clone: In the same sample, other DNA sequences code for this CDR3.

V trimming: 0 bases; J trimming: 4 bases; junction bases outside the gene matches: 3. Germline lookup yields CDR1 SGHNT and CDR2 YYREEE (reference sequence). This CDR3 has 14 amino acids. J is TRBJ1-1 and V is TRBV5-4, with TRBD1 matching over 7 bases. The receptor was isolated from a man aged 50 to 60 in good health and CMV-seropositive. The material sequenced was PBMCs. Here the CDR3 DNA reads TGTGCCAGCAGCTTGGGACAGGGTACCACTGAAGCTTTCTTT. It is translated as CASSLGQGTTEAFF.